The 24 T cell receptor beta chains given below trace back to one sample, sequenced in a study of cytomegalovirus exposure and HLA in healthy donors. PCR amplification relied on 60 Vbeta primers (plus 13 Jbeta primers). Data came from immunoSEQ multiplex PCR; TCRdb stores just in-frame clones and leaves some out. The profile shows around 140,000 clones, about 87% of them singletons. The specimen was PBMCs. These receptors came from a woman aged 25-40 years in good health and CMV-seronegative.

The V gene is TRBV9, the J gene TRBJ2-2; TRBD1 is a possible D gene (6 bases). This CDR3 is 15 amino acids long. The germline V gene has CDR1 SGDLS and CDR2 YYNGEE. V lost 1 base to trimming and J lost 6 bases, with 13 bases between them. CDR3 bases: TGTGCCAGCAGCGTAAGGGGGTCCCCCCCCGGGGAGCTGTTTTTT. Its translation: CASSVRGSPPGELFF.

The count of this clone is one. Other DNA sequences in this specimen translate into the identical CDR3. This chain connects TRBV5-1 to TRBJ2-1; 8 nucleotides line up with TRBD1. The germline gives CDR1 SGHRS, CDR2 YFSETQ. Trimming cost V 4 bases and J 7 bases; bases outside gene matches: 4. CDR3 length equals 13 residues. The CDR3 DNA follows: TGCGCCAGCAGCCCCGGACAGGGAAATGAGCAGTTCTTC. Amino acids: CASSPGQGNEQFF. The full variable domain, completed using reference TRBV5-1 and TRBJ2-1, is KAGVTQTPRYLIKTRGQQVTLSCSPISGHRSVSWYQQTPGQGLQFLFEYFSETQRNKGNFPGRFSGRQFSNSRSEMNVSTLELGDSALYLCASSPGQGNEQFFGPGTRLTVL.

J is TRBJ1-6 and V is TRBV21-1. TRBV21-1 is reported as a pseudogene. The CDR3 is made up of 19 amino acids. The DNA for the CDR3 is TGTGCCAGCAGCAAAGAGTCCGGGGAAGAGGGCTCCTATAATTCACCCCTCCACTTT. It is translated as CASSKESGEEGSYNSPLHF.

The genes are TRBV19 and TRBJ2-7; 9 bases line up with TRBD1. CDR3 length equals 15 residues. The germline V gene has CDR1 LNHDA and CDR2 SQIVND (reference sequence). The junction had 17 bases not matched to a gene; V was cut back by 7 bases and J by 10 bases. The CDR3 region is CASTSGQGQFSRQYF. The CDR3 coding sequence is TGTGCCAGTACCTCGGGACAGGGCCAATTTTCACGACAGTACTTC. The full variable domain, rest sourced from reference TRBV19 and TRBJ2-7, is DGGITQSPKYLFRKEGQNVTLSCEQNLNHDAMYWYRQDPGQGLRLIYYSQIVNDFQKGDIAEGYSVSREKKESFPLTVTSAQKNPTAFYLCASTSGQGQFSRQYFGPGTRLTVT.

The rearrangement joins TRBV10-3 to TRBJ1-3, with TRBD1 identical over 9 bases. V gave up 5 bases and J gave up 3 bases; unmatched junction bases: 17. The CDR3 contains 19 residues. CDR1 and CDR2 from the germline V gene are ENHRY and SYGVKD. CDR3 sequence reads: CAISSQGGQGGGLGNTIYF. The CDR3 coding sequence is TGTGCCATCAGTTCCCAAGGGGGACAGGGCGGAGGACTTGGAAACACCATATATTTT.

This chain connects TRBV5-6 to TRBJ2-7; 8 positions match TRBD1. Trimming cost V 4 bases and J 3 bases; bases outside gene matches: 9. Germline V lookup: CDR1 SGHDT, CDR2 YYEEEE. This CDR3 region has 15 residues. CDR3 in amino acids: CASSRLDREDYEQYF. In DNA form, the CDR3 reads TGTGCCAGCAGCCGCCTGGACAGGGAAGACTACGAGCAGTACTTC. Using reference TRBV5-6 and TRBJ2-7 for the parts outside the CDR3, the full variable domain is DAGVTQSPTHLIKTRGQQVTLRCSPKSGHDTVSWYQQALGQGPQFIFQYYEEEERQRGNFPDRFSGHQFPNYSSELNVNALLLGDSALYLCASSRLDREDYEQYFGPGTRLTVT.

The chain combines TRBV7-2 with TRBJ2-1; 8 nucleotides agree with TRBD2. Trimming cost V 1 base and J 4 bases; bases outside gene matches: 3. Germline CDR1 reads SGHTA; CDR2 reads FQGNSA. This CDR3 comprises 15 residues. CDR3 DNA sequence: TGTGCCAGCAGCTTAGTAGGGACTAGATACAATGAGCAGTTCTTC. It encodes CASSLVGTRYNEQFF.

This sequence joins TRBV4-1 and TRBJ2-7; unclear D gene. Trimming shortened V by 4 bases and J by 3 bases, and 10 bases separated the two germline ends. This CDR3 spans 13 amino acids. Germline CDR1 reads MGHRA; CDR2 reads YSYEKL. This CDR3 reads CASSLSTGYEQYF. CDR3 nucleotide sequence: TGCGCCAGCAGCCTAAGCACGGGCTACGAGCAGTACTTC.

The DNA of the CDR3 is TGTGCCTGGAGTGCCTCGGGCTATGGCTACACCTTC. Translated: CAWSASGYGYTF. The V gene is TRBV30, the J gene TRBJ1-2; D not resolved. The V end was cut by 1 base, the J end by 4 bases, with 7 bases between. The CDR3 has 12 amino acids. Per germline, CDR1 GTSNPN and CDR2 SVGIG (reference sequence).

V is TRBV9 and J is TRBJ2-2, with D perhaps TRBD1 (5 bases). CDR1 is SGDLS, CDR2 YYNGEE, per germline. The V end was cut by 0 bases, the J end by 8 bases, with 11 bases between. The CDR3 runs to 14 residues. CDR3: CASSVDRSDGELFF. The CDR3 bases are TGTGCCAGCAGCGTAGACAGGTCGGATGGGGAGCTGTTTTTT.

Concerning this clone: The junction departs from the called germline gene at one end, perhaps through a read error. V is TRBV6-6 and J is TRBJ2-6, with 7 positions matching TRBD1. The CDR3 loop spans 16 amino acids. CDR1 MNHNY and CDR2 SVGAGI come from the germline V gene (reference sequence). The chain's CDR3 is CASRYSQGAGANVLTF. In DNA, the CDR3 is TGTGCCAGCAGATACTCTCAGGGGGCTGGGGCCAACGTCCTGACTTTC.

CDR3 in amino acids: CASSISGGADTQYF. CDR3 coding DNA: TGTGCCAGCAGTATTAGCGGGGGGGCAGATACGCAGTATTTT. The V call is TRBV27, the J call TRBJ2-3; 11 nucleotides agree with TRBD2. V gave up 5 bases and J gave up 4 bases; unmatched junction bases: 2. Germline CDR1 is MNHEY and CDR2 is SMNVEV (reference sequence). The CDR3 contains 14 residues.

The chain's CDR3 is CASSSRGWGSGANVLTF. CDR3 coding DNA: TGTGCCAGCAGCTCCCGGGGGTGGGGTTCTGGGGCCAACGTCCTGACTTTC. This sequence joins TRBV7-2 and TRBJ2-6; weak D call: TRBD2 (6 bases). This CDR3 comprises 17 residues. V was clipped by 4 bases and J by 1 base, with 14 bases between them. Per germline, CDR1 SGHTA and CDR2 FQGNSA.

The chain recombines TRBV19 with TRBJ1-1, with a tentative D call TRBD1 (6 bases). The CDR3 spans 13 residues. Germline V gives CDR1 LNHDA, CDR2 SQIVND (reference sequence). V lost 5 bases and J 1 base, leaving 8 bases between the germline ends. As DNA, the CDR3 is TGTGCCAGTAGTCAGGGGTGGAACACTGAAGCTTTCTTT. Amino acids: CASSQGWNTEAFF.

This clone was observed once. The V gene is TRBV28, the J gene TRBJ1-1; tentatively, D is TRBD1 (5 bases). This CDR3 contains 13 residues. CDR1 and CDR2 from the germline V gene are MDHEN and SYDVKM. Trimming took 3 bases from V and 11 from J, leaving 16 bases between them. CDR3 in DNA: TGTGCCAGCAGTTTCCACACCTCCAAGGGGGCTTTCTTT. Amino acid sequence: CASSFHTSKGAFF.

V and J are TRBV11-2 and TRBJ1-1, with D unresolved. Between the trimmed V and J ends, which lost 1 base and 0 bases, there was a span of 6 bases. Germline V lookup: CDR1 SGHAT, CDR2 FQNNGV. There are 14 residues in the CDR3. The CDR3 sequence is CASSLGYLNTEAFF. CDR3 nucleotide sequence: TGTGCCAGCAGCTTAGGCTACTTGAACACTGAAGCTTTCTTT.

The gene calls are TRBV14 and TRBJ1-1; no definite D call. Trimming shortened V by 0 bases and J by 5 bases, and 4 bases separated the two germline ends. Germline CDR1 reads SGHDN; CDR2 reads FVKESK. The CDR3 has 12 amino acids. The CDR3 loop is CASSQDRTEAFF. The DNA for the CDR3 is TGTGCCAGCAGCCAAGACAGAACTGAAGCTTTCTTT.

The rearrangement joins TRBV28 to TRBJ1-1; 7 bases line up with TRBD1. The V gene's germline CDR1 is MDHEN and CDR2 SYDVKM. The CDR3 loop spans 15 amino acids. V lost 4 bases, J lost 4 bases, and 9 bases stayed unmatched. CDR3 nucleotides: TGTGCCAGCAGTTCGCTAACAGGGGTGGGCACTGAAGCTTTCTTT. Its translation is CASSSLTGVGTEAFF.

V is TRBV7-2 and J is TRBJ2-5, with 11 bases identical to TRBD2. CDR3 size: 16 residues. With 0 bases clipped from V and 1 base from J, the junction kept 1 base outside the gene matches. From germline, CDR1 is SGHTA and CDR2 FQGNSA. CDR3 protein: CASSLAGTSGQETQYF. In nucleotides, the CDR3 is TGTGCCAGCAGCTTAGCGGGGACTAGCGGCCAAGAGACCCAGTACTTC.

The chain uses TRBV27 and TRBJ2-1; no clear D gene. Germline V gene sequence: CDR1 MNHEY, CDR2 SMNVEV (reference sequence). The germline V and J ends were trimmed by 5 bases and 4 bases, with 15 bases remaining between them. This CDR3 contains 15 residues. The DNA for the CDR3 is TGTGCCAGCAGTCCCGGGTCAAGTCGGTACAATGAGCAGTTCTTC. Translated: CASSPGSSRYNEQFF.

V is TRBV6-5 and J is TRBJ1-5; 8 bases are shared with TRBD1. The germline V gene has CDR1 MNHEY and CDR2 SVGAGI. The CDR3 loop spans 15 amino acids. Germline trimming cut 6 bases from V and 3 bases from J; bases unmatched to any gene: 7. The CDR3 DNA is TGTGCCAGCAGCAAGACAGGGGCGGACAATCAGCCCCAGCATTTT. Its protein product is CASSKTGADNQPQHF.

J is TRBJ2-1 and V is TRBV7-2, with a possible D match to TRBD1 (6 bases). Germline CDR1 is SGHTA and CDR2 is FQGNSA. With 1 base removed from V and 6 bases from J, the gap between germline ends came to 7 bases. This CDR3 is 13 amino acids long. Written as DNA, the CDR3 is TGTGCCAGCAGCTTAGGAGGGGGCAATGAGCAGTTCTTC. Protein sequence: CASSLGGGNEQFF. The complete variable domain, with remaining parts taken from reference TRBV7-2 and TRBJ2-1, reads GAGVSQSPSNKVTEKGKDVELRCDPISGHTALYWYRQSLGQGLEFLIYFQGNSAPDKSGLPSDRFSAERTGGSVSTLTIQRTQQEDSAVYLCASSLGGGNEQFFGPGTRLTVL.

V and J are TRBV10-2 and TRBJ1-2, with 7 bases identical to TRBD1. This CDR3 contains 13 residues. The germline V gene has CDR1 WSHSY and CDR2 SAAADI. Losses at the gene ends were 3 bases for V and 7 bases for J; bases not matched to a gene: 5. CDR3 region: CASSDPQGVGYTF. CDR3 DNA: TGCGCCAGCAGTGATCCCCAGGGGGTTGGCTACACCTTC.

The V call is TRBV27, the J call TRBJ2-3, with D tentatively TRBD2 (5 bases). The V end was cut by 8 bases, the J end by 0 bases, with 9 bases between. Germline V gene sequence: CDR1 MNHEY, CDR2 SMNVEV (reference sequence). This CDR3 contains 13 residues. CDR3 in DNA: TGTGCCAGCGGGCTAGCTAGCACAGATACGCAGTATTTT. It is translated as CASGLASTDTQYF.